This T cell receptor (beta chain) was recorded in a study of early T cells in non-severe SARS-CoV-2 infection (dated by TCRdb to the early 2020s). A note on the overall study: TCR sequencing used bulk RNA from unsorted whole blood, so alpha and beta chains could not be paired.

This was a case-control study nested in a cohort of healthcare workers in London, UK, who had nasopharyngeal swab PCR tests and blood samples taken every week. Healthcare workers were enrolled in the week of the UK lockdown, from 23 to 31 March 2020, and were followed every week for up to roughly 15 weeks. The CDR3 covers 15 residues, taking in both the cysteine and the phenylalanine. CDR3 DNA only is kept here, 45 bases in frame from base 1. Clipping removes 5 bases from V and 6 bases from J, with 7 as the unmatched junction base count. CDR1 MDHEN and CDR2 SYDVKM were looked up in the germline V gene. Many counts were recorded for this clonotype. Its antigen has not been determined. No qualities accompany the bases; no much larger clone lies one base away. The library was built by means of 5' RACE. TCRdb records NextSeq 500 as the sequencer. In the TCR library protocol, unique molecular identifiers were attached to individual cDNA molecules to correct for PCR bias and sequencing error. Sequencing covered both TCR alpha and beta chains, and within each sample the abundances of alpha and beta sequences were tightly co-correlated. In the authors' own workflow: V gene, J gene and CDR3 annotation of TCR sequences was performed with Decombinator V4. Expanded TCRs were defined as changing significantly between any two time points under a Poisson model with p below 0.0001. Abundances of TCRs were expressed as counts per million after normalisation to the total number of TCRs sequenced in each sample. TRAV1-2 paired with TRAJ12, TRAJ20 or TRAJ33 defined MAIT TCRs, while TRAV10 paired with TRAJ18 defined iNKT TCRs. A search of VDJdb, accessed on 1 November 2021, was run for TCRs annotated to CMV, EBV and SARS-CoV-2, with TCRs annotated for multiple antigens excluded. TCRdb reprocessing: public reads trimmed at Q25 with fastp, clones called with MiXCR, in-frame beta chains kept. Every CDR3 protein is listed once, alongside the most common genes and DNA of its rows. The V and J calls here are based on TCRdb, not the publication. Within this sample are about 64,000 distinct CDR3 sequences, with over 4% of them counted one time only. 4% to 5% of the sample belongs to the ten largest clones.

What the authors observed across the whole study: Matching against VDJdb was skewed toward anti-spike CD8 responses, likely underestimated virus-specific expansions, and missed private and CD4 specificities.

The specimen was whole blood. Recombination linked TRBV28 to TRBJ2-2, with TRBD1 identical over 9 junction bases. The sequence was obtained from an adult who was a healthcare worker with PCR-confirmed SARS-CoV-2 infection or an uninfected control (not recorded which). The CDR3 here reads CASSGQGRWSGELFF. The bases are TGTGCCAGCAGTGGACAGGGGCGCTGGTCCGGGGAGCTGTTTTTT.